The clone carrying this TCR beta chain was seen a handful of times. Methods used by the authors: Amplification of reference gene primers was used by the study to estimate nucleated cell counts. The protocol was immunoSEQ multiplex PCR, while the TCRdb copy is restricted to in-frame clones and leaves out a portion. Clone size and V and J calls were adopted from that table, with D and trimming inferred from the DNA. The repertoire holds around 260,000 clones, 70% to 90% seen once, with under 3.5% in the top ten. This entry is derived from a study of blood T cell repertoires in COVID-19. Study as a whole: The samples span acute and convalescent COVID-19 from the United States, Italy and Spain. Sources were T cells, B-cell-depleted T cells, or PBMCs; the material itself was cDNA or gDNA.

Trimming took 3 bases from V and 5 from J; bases not matched to a gene: 14. Germline CDR1 reads MNHEY; CDR2 reads SMNVEV (reference sequence). This CDR3 contains 19 residues. The TCR originated in a woman aged 25 to 45 with active or convalescent COVID-19. Sequences were obtained from peripheral blood. The V call is TRBV27, the J call TRBJ2-2; 11 nucleotides match TRBD1. As DNA, the CDR3 is TGTGCCAGCAGTTTGAAGGACAGGGGGCGTCCAGTAACGACCGGGGAGCTGTTTTTT. It codes for CASSLKDRGRPVTTGELFF.